The clone carrying this T cell receptor (beta chain) was counted a few times. What it binds is unknown. Likely a read error: the CDR3 ends without its conserved phenylalanine or tryptophan. The CDR3 runs to 13 residues. Germline V gene sequence: CDR1 MDHEN, CDR2 SYDVKM. Trimming took 11 bases from V and 5 from J, leaving 15 bases between them. No cell sorting was done before RNA was extracted from the tissue. More than 3 cm separated this lung sample from the edge of the tumor. Donors were chemotherapy-naive, newly diagnosed lung cancer surgical patients in China, August–late 2014. The sample comes from a study of tumor and adjacent non-tumor tissue in lung cancer. Study in general: Patients comprised 12 adenocarcinoma, a couple of squamous cell carcinoma and 1 small cell lung cancer. The patients, roughly 10 men and five or six women, were roughly 30 to 76 with stage I to III disease.

TCRbeta libraries were built with three rounds of nested PCR, modified from ARM-PCR. TCRdb analysed the multiplex PCR reads with MiXCR anew, one entry per CDR3 protein. The sample has 55,000 to 65,000 distinct CDR3 sequences, 61% seen once. Study-wide results and caveats: Shorter survival was associated with higher TCR diversity in tumors.

Sample: distant non-tumor lung tissue. J is TRBJ2-2 and V is TRBV28, with D possibly being TRBD2 (5 bases). This clonotype was sampled from a man aged 70 or older with non-small cell lung cancer. The CDR3 DNA follows: TGTGCCCTTAGAGGGTCATCAACCGGGGAGCTGTTTTCT. Translating it yields CALRGSSTGELFS.